This T cell receptor beta chain was captured by sequencing in a study of OX40 agonist ivuxolimab in advanced cancers. Study context: Two cutaneous melanoma patients and one hepatocellular carcinoma patient, three in all, had partial responses.

Generated by immunoSEQ multiplex PCR, the TCRdb table keeps only in-frame clones and is missing some. The sample shows around 38,000 clones, around 82% of them seen only once. CDR3 length: 17 amino acids. Germline V CDR1 and CDR2: WSHSY, SAAADI. V was clipped by 2 bases and J by 4 bases, with 20 bases between them. The study, taken as a whole, reports: The study found among the lowest clonal expansion in partial responders at 0.1-3.0 mg/kg. The expanded peripheral T cells' antigen specificity was not determined. Fewer expanded clones were found on average in CD4+ than in CD8+ T cells.

The count of this clone is one. Its antigen is unidentified. The chain combines TRBV10-2 with TRBJ1-2, with D perhaps TRBD1 (5 bases). This receptor was obtained from an adult with an advanced solid tumor such as melanoma, head and neck, liver or kidney cancer. The specimen comprised CD4+ or CD8+ T cells sorted from blood, sampled in a trial of the OX40 agonist ivuxolimab. CDR3 amino acids: CASSEPRQKSILYGYTF. Written as DNA, the CDR3 is TGCGCCAGCAGTGAGCCCCGACAGAAGTCTATTCTCTATGGCTACACCTTC.